Below are 15 T cell receptor beta chains sequenced from a single sample in a study of cytomegalovirus exposure and HLA in healthy donors (dated by TCRdb to 2016 to 2017). The library was generated by the immunoSEQ multiplex PCR assay. For the multiplex PCR, a mixture combining 60 forward primers for TCR Vbeta segments and 13 reverse primers for TCR Jbeta segments was used. The table was pulled from immuneACCESS by TCRdb, which kept in-frame rearrangements only. Such tables lose some clones; where checked, under half of the loss comes from unresolved V genes, and the rest has no known cause. This sample has some 190,000 clones in its table, and around 90% of those were observed once. The top ten constitute 1.5% to 2% of the sample. The material sequenced was PBMCs. The receptors here all came from a woman in her late teens or twenties in good health and CMV-seronegative.

V and J are TRBV7-2 and TRBJ2-7; D possibly corresponds to TRBD2 (5 bases). The germline CDR1 and CDR2 sequences are SGHTA and FQGNSA. V was trimmed by 4 bases and J by 3 bases, leaving 16 bases between them. The CDR3 spans 15 residues. The CDR3 loop reads CASSSQSASYYEQYF. The CDR3 DNA reads as TGTGCCAGCAGCTCGCAGAGCGCTAGCTACTACGAGCAGTACTTC.

The DNA for the CDR3 is TGTGCCAGCAGCCCGCTAGGTGGGAGGGCATCTGGGGCCAACGTCCTGACTTTC. Amino acid sequence: CASSPLGGRASGANVLTF. The chain joins TRBV4-2 to TRBJ2-6, with 7 bases aligning to TRBD2. CDR1 and CDR2 from the germline V gene are LGHNA and YNFKEQ. The length of the CDR3 is 18 residues. With V trimmed by 4 bases and J by 1 base, 10 bases remained unmatched.

This chain connects TRBV2 to TRBJ2-7; 14 bases match TRBD2. The CDR3 consists of 12 residues. Germline V gene data show CDR1 as SNHLY and CDR2 as FYNNEI. Trimming removed 10 bases from V and 9 bases from J; junction bases left unmatched: 5. CDR3 in amino acids: CATGTSGRGQYF. The DNA of the CDR3 is TGTGCCACTGGGACTAGCGGGAGAGGGCAGTACTTC.

Comment on this clone: The same CDR3 can be traced to other DNA sequences in this sample. V gene TRBV6-5 combines with J gene TRBJ2-3; possibly TRBD1 for D (5 bases). This CDR3 has 12 amino acids. The germline gives CDR1 MNHEY, CDR2 SVGAGI. V was trimmed by 6 bases and J by 1 base, leaving 5 bases between them. The CDR3 spells CASRGGTDTQYF. For the CDR3, the DNA is TGTGCCAGCAGAGGGGGCACAGATACGCAGTATTTT.

J is TRBJ2-2 and V is TRBV2, with 14 bases identical to TRBD2. The CDR3 covers 15 residues. V lost 7 bases, J lost 6 bases, and 4 bases stayed unmatched. CDR1 is SNHLY, CDR2 FYNNEI, per germline. Here the CDR3 DNA reads TGTGCCAGCACTGGACTAGCGGGGGGACCCGGGGAGCTGTTTTTT. Translating it yields CASTGLAGGPGELFF.

The chain links TRBV9 to TRBJ2-6; 7 nucleotides agree with TRBD2. J gave up 3 bases and V 4 bases, and 10 bases lay outside the gene matches. The germline gives CDR1 SGDLS, CDR2 YYNGEE. The CDR3 sequence is 17 residues long. The CDR3 DNA is TGTGCCAGCAGCATAAACAATGGGAGGGTTGGGGCCAACGTCCTGACTTTC. Amino acid sequence: CASSINNGRVGANVLTF.

The J gene is TRBJ2-1, the V gene TRBV4-3, with 11 positions matching TRBD2. The CDR3 is made up of 17 amino acids. V trimming: 0 bases; J trimming: 4 bases; junction bases outside the gene matches: 5. CDR1 and CDR2 from the germline V gene are LGHNA and YSLEER. This CDR3 reads CASSQDHTSGRYNEQFF. For the CDR3, the DNA is TGCGCCAGCAGCCAAGATCATACTAGCGGGAGATACAATGAGCAGTTCTTC.

The chain has TRBV10-1 and TRBJ2-7; D gene uncertain. This CDR3 region has 14 residues. Germline CDR1 and CDR2: WNHNN and SYGVQD (reference sequence). V was pared by 1 base and J by 4 bases, with 11 bases between. In nucleotides, the CDR3 is TGCGCCAGCAGTGAGTTTGACCGAGCGTACGAGCAGTACTTC. The encoded protein is CASSEFDRAYEQYF.

The chain links TRBV7-2 to TRBJ1-6; D might be TRBD1 (5 bases). The CDR3 totals 16 residues. Germline values: CDR1 SGHTA, CDR2 FQGNSA. V lost 2 bases and J 7 bases, leaving 15 bases between the germline ends. The CDR3 region is CASSLRGGRVNSPLHF. The CDR3, as DNA: TGTGCCAGCAGCTTAAGGGGCGGAAGGGTAAATTCACCCCTCCACTTT. The full variable domain, with the rest looked up from reference TRBV7-2 and TRBJ1-6, is GAGVSQSPSNKVTEKGKDVELRCDPISGHTALYWYRQSLGQGLEFLIYFQGNSAPDKSGLPSDRFSAERTGGSVSTLTIQRTQQEDSAVYLCASSLRGGRVNSPLHFGNGTRLTVT.

The chain recombines TRBV7-6 with TRBJ2-1; TRBD2 agrees at 9 bases. After removal of 5 bases from V and 8 bases from J, the junction contained 13 bases not matched to a gene. Germline lookup yields CDR1 SGHVS and CDR2 FNYEAQ. The CDR3 contains 16 residues. The CDR3 DNA sequence: TGTGCCAGCAGCCCCCGAGCGGGAGGCCGGAGCGATGAGCAGTTCTTC. It is translated as CASSPRAGGRSDEQFF.

This clone was seen only once. The chain uses TRBV27 and TRBJ1-1; TRBD1 aligns across 7 bases. The CDR3 has 14 amino acids. From germline, CDR1 is MNHEY and CDR2 SMNVEV (reference sequence). Losses at the gene ends were 2 bases for V and 7 bases for J; bases not matched to a gene: 7. The CDR3: CASSLRATGFEAFF. The CDR3 coding sequence is TGTGCCAGCAGTTTAAGGGCGACAGGGTTTGAAGCTTTCTTT.

In this sample, this clone turned up once. J is TRBJ2-2 and V is TRBV7-9; D is possibly TRBD2 (6 bases). V was pared by 5 bases and J by 1 base, with 11 bases between. CDR3 length: 15 amino acids. Germline V gene data show CDR1 as SEHNR and CDR2 as FQNEAQ (reference sequence). In DNA form, the CDR3 reads TGTGCCAGCAGCCGGGGGACGGTGAACACCGGGGAGCTGTTTTTT. Translating gives CASSRGTVNTGELFF.

This clone has just a few counts. The rearrangement joins TRBV30 to TRBJ2-2; TRBD2 is a possible D gene (6 bases). From germline, CDR1 is GTSNPN and CDR2 SVGIG (reference sequence). V lost 4 bases, J lost 7 bases, and 13 bases lay in between. This CDR3 has 13 amino acids. The CDR3 loop is CAWMGGDVGELFF. DNA of the CDR3: TGTGCCTGGATGGGCGGGGATGTCGGGGAGCTGTTTTTT.

V and J are TRBV28 and TRBJ1-1, with 10 bases identical to TRBD1. The CDR3 has 15 amino acids. From germline, CDR1 is MDHEN and CDR2 SYDVKM. The junction had 2 bases not matched to a gene; V was cut back by 1 base and J by 3 bases. The CDR3 DNA is TGTGCCAGCAGTTTATTGGGACAGGGGTACACTGAAGCTTTCTTT. Amino acid sequence: CASSLLGQGYTEAFF.

This rearrangement joins TRBV15 to TRBJ2-3; the match to TRBD1 covers 11 bases. This CDR3 spans 16 amino acids. CDR1 and CDR2 from the germline V gene are LNHNV and YYDKDF (reference sequence). The junction had 3 bases not matched to a gene; V was cut back by 1 base and J by 3 bases. This CDR3 reads CATSRGRDRGTDTQYF. For the CDR3, the DNA is TGTGCCACCAGCAGAGGAAGGGACAGGGGGACAGATACGCAGTATTTT.